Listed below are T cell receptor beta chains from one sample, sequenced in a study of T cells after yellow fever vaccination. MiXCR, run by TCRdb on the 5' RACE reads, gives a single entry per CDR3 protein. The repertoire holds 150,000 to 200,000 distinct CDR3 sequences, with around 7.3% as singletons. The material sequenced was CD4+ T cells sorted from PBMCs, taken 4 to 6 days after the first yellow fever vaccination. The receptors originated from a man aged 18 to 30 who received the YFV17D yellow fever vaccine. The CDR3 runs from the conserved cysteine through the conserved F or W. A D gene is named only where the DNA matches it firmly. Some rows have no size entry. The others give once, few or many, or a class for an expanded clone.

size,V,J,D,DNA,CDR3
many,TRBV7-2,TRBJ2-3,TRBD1,TGTGCCAGCTCACCAGGGGGCACGGCAGATACGCAGTATTTT,CASSPGGTADTQYF
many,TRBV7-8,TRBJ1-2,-,TGTGCCAGCAGCTTAGACGCTGGGTGGTCAGGGGAAATGGATGGCTACACCTTC,CASSLDAGWSGEMDGYTF
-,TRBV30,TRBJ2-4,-,TGTGCCTGGAGTAGAACCCGCGTCCTAGACAAAAACATTCAGTACTTC,CAWSRTRVLDKNIQYF
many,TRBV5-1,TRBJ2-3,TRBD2,TGCGCCAGCAGCTTGCAAGGGGAGGGGTCAGATACGCAGTATTTT,CASSLQGEGSDTQYF
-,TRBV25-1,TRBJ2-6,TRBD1,TGTGCCAGCAGTTTCAGGACAGGAAGCTCTGGGGCCAACGTCCTGACTTTC,CASSFRTGSSGANVLTF
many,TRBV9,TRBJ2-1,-,TGTGCCAGCAGCGTAGCGGGGGAGGAGCAGTTCTTC,CASSVAGEEQFF
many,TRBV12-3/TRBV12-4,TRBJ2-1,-,TGTGCCAGCAGTTTAGTTGGTATCGGGTCCTACAATGAGCAGTTCTTC,CASSLVGIGSYNEQFF
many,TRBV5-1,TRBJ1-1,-,TGCGCCAGCAGCTCAGCCCCGGTTGTCACTGAAGCTTTCTTT,CASSSAPVVTEAFF
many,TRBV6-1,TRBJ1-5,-,TGTGCCAGCAGTGAAGGAGTGACTCCCTACGCGCCCCAGCATTTT,CASSEGVTPYAPQHF
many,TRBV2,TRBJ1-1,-,TGTGCCAGCAGTCCCTACACTGAAGCTTTCTTT,CASSPYTEAFF
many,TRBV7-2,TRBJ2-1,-,TGTGCCAGCAGCTCAACTAGACAACCTAACAATGAGCAGTTCTTC,CASSSTRQPNNEQFF
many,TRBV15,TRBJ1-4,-,TGTGCCACCAGCAGGGAGGGTGAAAAACTGTTTTTT,CATSREGEKLFF
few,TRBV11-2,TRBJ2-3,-,TGTGCCAGCAGCTACCAAAAAGGGGGGACAGATACGCAGTATTTT,CASSYQKGGTDTQYF
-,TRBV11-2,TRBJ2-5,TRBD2,TGTGCCAGCAGCTTAGAACGGACTAGCGGGGGCGGAGAGACCCAGTACTTC,CASSLERTSGGGETQYF
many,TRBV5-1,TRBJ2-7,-,TGCGCCAGCAGCTATTCTCCTGGACAGAACAAAAACTACGAGCAGTACTTC,CASSYSPGQNKNYEQYF
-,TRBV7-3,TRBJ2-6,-,TGTGCCAGCAGCTTCGACTCTGGGGCCAACGTCCTGACTTTC,CASSFDSGANVLTF
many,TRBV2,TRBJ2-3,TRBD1,TGTGCCAGCACCCGGACAGGGCTGGATACGCAGTATTTT,CASTRTGLDTQYF
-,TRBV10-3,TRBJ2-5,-,TGTGCCACCAGCCCCGCCTTAGGCCGGGGGACCCAGTACTTC,CATSPALGRGTQYF
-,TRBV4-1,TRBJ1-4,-,TGCGCCAGCAGCCAAGGGGGCGGGGTCTCGGAAAAACTGTTTTTT,CASSQGGGVSEKLFF
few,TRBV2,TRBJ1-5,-,TGTGCCAGCAGTGATCGATATAGCAATCAGCCCCAGCATTTT,CASSDRYSNQPQHF